Listed below are T cell receptor beta chains from one sample, sequenced in a study of cytomegalovirus exposure and HLA in healthy donors. Only in-frame clones appear in the TCRdb table, and some are missing; sequencing was by immunoSEQ multiplex PCR. Here the sample table reports some 110,000 clones. The sample comprised PBMCs. These receptors came from a man under 40 in good health and CMV-seronegative. Both conserved end residues are part of each CDR3. The D gene is left open where the match is weak.

>TRBJ2-1|TRBD2|TRBV6-4
CASSDSRLAGENEQFF
TGTGCCAGCAGTGACTCGAGGCTAGCGGGGGAAAATGAGCAGTTCTTC
>TRBJ2-5|TRBD1|TRBV5-1
CASSGETQGETQYF
TGCGCCAGCAGCGGCGAAACACAGGGGGAGACCCAGTACTTC
>TRBJ1-1|TRBD1|TRBV5-6
CASSADRGSDTEAFF
TGTGCCAGCAGCGCGGACAGGGGTTCGGACACTGAAGCTTTCTTT
>TRBJ2-3|NA|TRBV2
CASRGGGGTQYF
TGTGCCAGCAGGGGAGGGGGTGGTACGCAGTATTTT
>TRBJ1-2|NA|TRBV29-1
CSVLTLDGYTF
TGCAGCGTTCTTACTCTGGATGGCTACACCTTC
>TRBJ1-5|NA|TRBV5-5
CASSLFPLSDQPQHF
TGTGCCAGCAGCTTGTTCCCCCTTTCGGATCAGCCCCAGCATTTT
>TRBJ2-5|NA|TRBV7-3
CASSLGIQETQYF
TGTGCCAGCAGCCTAGGAATCCAAGAGACCCAGTACTTC
>TRBJ1-3|NA|TRBV15
CATSSGGARSGNTIYF
TGTGCCACCAGCTCTGGGGGCGCCCGCTCTGGAAACACCATATATTTT
>TRBJ1-2|TRBD1|TRBV10-3
CAVRQGYGDYGYTF
TGTGCCGTCCGACAGGGGTATGGGGACTATGGCTACACCTTC
>TRBJ2-1|TRBD2|TRBV19
CASSASGGAAYNEQFF
TGTGCCAGTAGTGCAAGCGGGGGGGCCGCCTACAATGAGCAGTTCTTC
>TRBJ2-5|NA|TRBV7-2
CASSLMRLQETQYF
TGTGCCAGCAGCTTGATGCGCCTCCAAGAGACCCAGTACTTC
>TRBJ2-1|TRBD2|TRBV28
CASRPGTSRHQQQFF
TGTGCCAGCAGACCCGGGACTAGTCGCCACCAACAGCAGTTCTTC
>TRBJ2-1|TRBD2|TRBV6-5
CASRTSGGHNKQFF
TGTGCCAGCAGAACTAGCGGGGGGCACAATAAGCAGTTCTTC
>TRBJ2-5|NA|TRBV5-1
CASSLEGPQYF
TGCGCCAGCAGCTTAGAGGGCCCCCAGTACTTC
>TRBJ2-7|TRBD2|TRBV27
CASSILAGKDEQYF
TGTGCCAGCAGTATACTAGCGGGGAAGGACGAGCAGTACTTC
>TRBJ2-5|NA|TRBV5-1
CASSLAQGETQYF
TGCGCCAGCAGCTTGGCACAGGGTGAGACCCAGTACTTC
>TRBJ2-7|NA|TRBV5-1
CASSFVGRGYEQYF
TGCGCCAGCAGCTTTGTCGGCAGGGGATACGAGCAGTACTTC
>TRBJ2-1|TRBD2|TRBV9
CASSEMGLAGYNEQFF
TGTGCCAGCAGCGAAATGGGACTAGCGGGGTACAATGAGCAGTTCTTC
>TRBJ2-7|TRBD2|TRBV4-1
CASSPSGGAITYEQYF
TGCGCCAGCAGCCCTAGCGGGGGGGCCATAACCTACGAGCAGTACTTC
>TRBJ2-2|NA|TRBV21-1
CASTSEGGVRSGELFF
TGTGCCAGCACCAGCGAGGGAGGGGTCAGGTCCGGGGAGCTGTTTTTT
>TRBJ2-3|NA|TRBV5-1
CASSLRGTTDTQYF
TGCGCCAGCAGCTTGCGGGGAACCACAGATACGCAGTATTTT
>TRBJ1-3|NA|TRBV29-1
CSVVSAAGNTIYF
TGCAGCGTTGTCTCCGCGGCCGGAAACACCATATATTTT
>TRBJ2-7|NA|TRBV18
CASSGGGAGAYEQYF
TGTGCCAGCTCGGGGGGGGGCGCGGGAGCCTACGAGCAGTACTTC
>TRBJ1-5|NA|TRBV19
CASSTQGYQPQHF
TGTGCCAGTAGTACGCAGGGTTATCAGCCCCAGCATTTT
>TRBJ1-5|NA|TRBV5-5
CASSLDPGGEYSNQPQHF
TGTGCCAGCAGCTTGGATCCGGGGGGCGAATATAGCAATCAGCCCCAGCATTTT
>TRBJ2-1|NA|TRBV7-2
CASSTSVSTRDEQFF
TGTGCCAGCAGCACATCTGTGAGCACTAGGGATGAGCAGTTCTTC
>TRBJ1-2|NA|TRBV29-1
CSVEDKMGGYTF
TGCAGCGTAGAGGACAAGATGGGTGGCTACACCTTC
>TRBJ1-2|NA|TRBV4-3
CASSQGQENYGYTF
TGCGCCAGCAGCCAAGGACAGGAGAACTATGGCTACACCTTC
>TRBJ2-5|NA|TRBV21-1
CASTHGLAALQETQYF
TGTGCCAGCACCCACGGACTAGCGGCCCTCCAAGAGACCCAGTACTTC
>TRBJ2-1|TRBD1|TRBV7-9
CASSKPGQGVHNEQFF
TGTGCCAGCAGCAAGCCGGGACAGGGGGTCCACAATGAGCAGTTCTTC
>TRBJ2-2|NA|TRBV5-4
CASSLGAGFTGELFF
TGTGCCAGCAGTTTAGGGGCAGGGTTCACCGGGGAGCTGTTTTTT
>TRBJ1-1|NA|TRBV6-6
CASSARFMDTEAFF
TGTGCCAGCAGTGCGCGGTTTATGGACACTGAAGCTTTCTTT
>TRBJ2-3|NA|TRBV25-1
CASTNRGLTDTQYF
TGTGCCAGCACCAACAGGGGACTCACAGATACGCAGTATTTT
>TRBJ1-2|NA|TRBV11-2
CASSPRGYGYTF
TGTGCCAGCAGCCCCCGGGGCTATGGCTACACCTTC
>TRBJ1-2|NA|TRBV7-2
CASSLVEANYGYTF
TGTGCCAGCAGCTTAGTAGAGGCTAACTATGGCTACACCTTC
>TRBJ1-2|NA|TRBV28
CASSFRGKGTNYGYTF
TGTGCCAGCAGTTTTAGGGGGAAGGGGACCAACTATGGCTACACCTTC
>TRBJ1-6|NA|TRBV4-3
CASSQGGGVSPLHF
TGCGCCAGCAGCCAGGGGGGTGGGGTTTCACCCCTCCACTTT
>TRBJ2-7|NA|TRBV5-6
CASSLGTYEQYF
TGTGCCAGCAGCTTGGGTACCTACGAGCAGTACTTC
>TRBJ1-2|TRBD1|TRBV9
CASSVESHRGYGYTF
TGTGCCAGCAGCGTAGAGAGTCACAGGGGTTATGGCTACACCTTC
>TRBJ1-2|NA|TRBV7-9
CASSLTGPKGYGYTF
TGTGCCAGCAGCCTGACAGGTCCTAAGGGCTATGGCTACACCTTC
>TRBJ1-4|NA|TRBV6-5
CASSSGTPGSEKLFF
TGTGCCAGCAGTTCCGGGACTCCGGGCAGTGAAAAACTGTTTTTT
>TRBJ1-2|TRBD1|TRBV28
CASSPPRQGWEANYGYTF
TGTGCCAGCAGCCCTCCCCGACAGGGTTGGGAAGCTAACTATGGCTACACCTTC
>TRBJ2-3|TRBD1|TRBV7-9
CASNRDREEDTQYF
TGTGCCAGCAACCGGGACAGGGAAGAAGATACGCAGTATTTT
>TRBJ2-7|TRBD1|TRBV2
CASSERGTGSYEQYF
TGTGCCAGCAGTGAGCGAGGGACAGGCTCCTACGAGCAGTACTTC
>TRBJ1-2|NA|TRBV9
CASSVIDYGYTF
TGTGCCAGCAGCGTAATAGACTATGGCTACACCTTC
>TRBJ2-7|NA|TRBV5-6
CASSWDNSYEQYF
TGTGCCAGCAGCTGGGACAACTCCTACGAGCAGTACTTC
>TRBJ1-2|NA|TRBV19
CASKGWEANGYTF
TGTGCCAGTAAGGGCTGGGAGGCTAACGGCTACACCTTC
>TRBJ2-7|NA|TRBV18
CASSPPLGAPDSYEQYF
TGTGCCAGCTCACCACCATTGGGGGCCCCCGACTCCTACGAGCAGTACTTC
>TRBJ2-2|TRBD1|TRBV19
CASSPGGTGELFF
TGTGCCAGTAGTCCAGGGGGCACCGGGGAGCTGTTTTTT
>TRBJ1-2|NA|TRBV5-1
CASSSTGREGGYTF
TGCGCCAGCAGCTCGACAGGACGGGAAGGTGGCTACACCTTC